This T cell receptor (beta chain) derives from a study of T cell responses to AZD1222 COVID-19 vaccine. Study-level results: Mostly white British, mostly female donors; authors suggested clonal diversity may be underestimated. Baseline seropositivity characterized only a handful of AZD1222 recipients. Receipt of two AZD1222 doses was followed by a rise in Spike-specific TCR breadth and depth.

This clone was counted a single time. Its antigen is unidentified. The repertoire was sequenced with immunoSEQ multiplex PCR; TCRdb's copy has only in-frame clones and lacks some. The profile shows fewer than 120,000 clones, roughly 92% of them singletons. Some second doses came at about 4 weeks and others at about 12 weeks; these were pooled. The CDR3 is 15 residues long. Trimming took off 2 bases at V and 2 bases at J, with 12 bases between the two ends. Per the germline V gene, CDR1 is ENHRY and CDR2 is SYGVKD. The sample consisted of peripheral blood, taken 28 days after the second AZD1222 dose. This chain joins TRBV10-3 and TRBJ1-1, with D unresolved. This receptor was obtained from an adult who received the AZD1222 COVID-19 vaccine. The DNA for the CDR3 is TGTGCCATCAGTGAGCGTACAGCAGAAAACACTGAAGCTTTCTTT. This translates into CAISERTAENTEAFF.